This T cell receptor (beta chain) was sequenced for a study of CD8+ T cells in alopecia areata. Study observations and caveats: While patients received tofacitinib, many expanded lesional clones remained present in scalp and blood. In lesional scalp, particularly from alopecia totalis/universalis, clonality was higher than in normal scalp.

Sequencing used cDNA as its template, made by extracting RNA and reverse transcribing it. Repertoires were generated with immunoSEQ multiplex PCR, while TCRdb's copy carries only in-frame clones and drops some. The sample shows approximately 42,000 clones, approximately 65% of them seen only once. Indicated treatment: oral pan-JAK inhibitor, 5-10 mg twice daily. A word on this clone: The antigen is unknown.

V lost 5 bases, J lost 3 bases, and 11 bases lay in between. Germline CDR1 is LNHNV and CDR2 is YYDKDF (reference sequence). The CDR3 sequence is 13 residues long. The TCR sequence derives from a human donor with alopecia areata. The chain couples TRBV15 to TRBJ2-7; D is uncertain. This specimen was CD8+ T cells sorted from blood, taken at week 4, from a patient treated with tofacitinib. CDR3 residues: CATSHGRNYEQYF. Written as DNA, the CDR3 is TGTGCCACCAGCCATGGACGGAACTACGAGCAGTACTTC.